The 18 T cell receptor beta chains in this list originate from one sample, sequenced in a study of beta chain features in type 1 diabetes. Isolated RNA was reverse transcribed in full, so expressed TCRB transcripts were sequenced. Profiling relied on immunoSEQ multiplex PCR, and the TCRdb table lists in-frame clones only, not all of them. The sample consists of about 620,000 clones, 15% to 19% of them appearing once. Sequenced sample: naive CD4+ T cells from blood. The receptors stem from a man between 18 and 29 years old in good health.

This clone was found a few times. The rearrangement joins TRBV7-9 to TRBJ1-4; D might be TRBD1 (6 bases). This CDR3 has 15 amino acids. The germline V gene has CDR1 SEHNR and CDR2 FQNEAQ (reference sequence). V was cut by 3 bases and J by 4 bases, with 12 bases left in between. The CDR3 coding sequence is TGTGCCAGCAGCTTGGGGGACACCGTTAATGAAAAACTGTTTTTT. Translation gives CASSLGDTVNEKLFF.

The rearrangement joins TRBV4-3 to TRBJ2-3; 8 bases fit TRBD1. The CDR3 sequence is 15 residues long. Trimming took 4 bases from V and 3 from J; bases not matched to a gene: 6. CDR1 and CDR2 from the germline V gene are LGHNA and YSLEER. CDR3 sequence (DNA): TGCGCCAGCAGCCCCAGGGACAGGACGACAGATACGCAGTATTTT. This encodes CASSPRDRTTDTQYF.

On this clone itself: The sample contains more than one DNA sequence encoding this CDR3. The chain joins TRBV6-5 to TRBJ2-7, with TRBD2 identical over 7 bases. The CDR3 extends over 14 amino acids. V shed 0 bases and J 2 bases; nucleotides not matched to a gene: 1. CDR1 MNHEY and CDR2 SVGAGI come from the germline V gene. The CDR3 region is CASSYSREAYEQYF. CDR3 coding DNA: TGTGCCAGCAGTTACTCCCGGGAGGCCTACGAGCAGTACTTC.

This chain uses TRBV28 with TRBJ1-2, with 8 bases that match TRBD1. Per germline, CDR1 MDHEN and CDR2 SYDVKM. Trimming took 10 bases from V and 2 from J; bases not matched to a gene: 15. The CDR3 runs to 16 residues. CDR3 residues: CATSPGAGGMNYGYTF. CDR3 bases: TGTGCCACCAGCCCCGGGGCAGGGGGCATGAACTATGGCTACACCTTC.

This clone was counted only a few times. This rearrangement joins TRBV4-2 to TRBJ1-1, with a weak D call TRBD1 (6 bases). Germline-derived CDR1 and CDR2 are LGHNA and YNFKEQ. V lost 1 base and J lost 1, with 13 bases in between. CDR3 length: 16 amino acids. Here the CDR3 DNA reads TGTGCCAGCAGCCAAGGAACAGGGAGCAGGAACACTGAAGCTTTCTTT. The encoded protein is CASSQGTGSRNTEAFF.

The CDR3 bases are TGTGCCAGCAGCTTAGAGGGCCAGCAGTACTTC. Its protein is CASSLEGQQYF. The gene calls are TRBV7-2 and TRBJ2-7; no reliable D call. V was shortened by 1 base and J by 8 bases, with 6 bases between the two germline ends. Germline V gene data show CDR1 as SGHTA and CDR2 as FQGNSA. The CDR3 totals 11 residues.

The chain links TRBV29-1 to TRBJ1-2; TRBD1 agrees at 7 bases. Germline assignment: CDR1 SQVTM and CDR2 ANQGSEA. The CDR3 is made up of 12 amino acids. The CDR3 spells CRAGTEPYGYTF. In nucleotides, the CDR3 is TGCAGAGCCGGGACAGAGCCCTATGGCTACACCTTC.

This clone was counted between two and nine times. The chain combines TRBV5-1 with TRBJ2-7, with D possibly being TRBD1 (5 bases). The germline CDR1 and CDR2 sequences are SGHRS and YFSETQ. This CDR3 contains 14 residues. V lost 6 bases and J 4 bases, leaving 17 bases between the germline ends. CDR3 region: CASTGSQGSYEQYF. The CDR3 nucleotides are TGCGCCAGCACGGGTTCGCAGGGTAGTTACGAGCAGTACTTC.

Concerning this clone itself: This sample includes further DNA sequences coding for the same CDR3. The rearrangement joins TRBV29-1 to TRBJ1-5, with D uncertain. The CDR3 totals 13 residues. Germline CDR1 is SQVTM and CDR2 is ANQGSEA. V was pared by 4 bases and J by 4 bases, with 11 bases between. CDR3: CSVGGGGNQPQHF. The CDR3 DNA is TGCAGCGTTGGGGGTGGTGGTAATCAGCCCCAGCATTTT.

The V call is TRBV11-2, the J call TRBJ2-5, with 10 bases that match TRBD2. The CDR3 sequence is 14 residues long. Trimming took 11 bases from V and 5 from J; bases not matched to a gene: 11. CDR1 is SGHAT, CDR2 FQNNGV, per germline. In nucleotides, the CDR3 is TGTGCCTCGACTGGGCTAGCGGGAGTGGAGACCCAGTACTTC. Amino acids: CASTGLAGVETQYF.

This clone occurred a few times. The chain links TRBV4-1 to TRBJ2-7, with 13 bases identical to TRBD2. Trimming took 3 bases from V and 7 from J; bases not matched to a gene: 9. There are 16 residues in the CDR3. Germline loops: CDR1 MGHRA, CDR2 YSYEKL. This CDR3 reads CASSQRTSGRAFEQYF. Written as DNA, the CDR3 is TGCGCCAGCAGCCAGAGAACTAGCGGGAGGGCCTTTGAGCAGTACTTC.

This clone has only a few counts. The CDR3 region has the DNA TGTGCCAGCAGGCCCTTGGCGATGAACACTGAAGCTTTCTTT. Protein sequence: CASRPLAMNTEAFF. V and J are TRBV27 and TRBJ1-1; no clear D gene. The CDR3 covers 14 residues. V lost 6 bases to trimming and J lost 0 bases, with 11 bases between them. Germline V CDR1 and CDR2: MNHEY, SMNVEV (reference sequence).

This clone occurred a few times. The CDR3 region has the DNA TGTGCCAGCAGCGTCCAGCTTCGGGGCACCGGGGAGCTGTTTTTT. Amino acids: CASSVQLRGTGELFF. This chain uses TRBV9 with TRBJ2-2, with a tentative D call TRBD2 (5 bases). The V and J ends lost 2 bases and 4 bases respectively, with 12 bases between them. CDR3 length equals 15 residues. Germline CDR1 and CDR2: SGDLS and YYNGEE.

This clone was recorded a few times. CDR3 DNA sequence: TGCGCCAGCAGTCAATCTTACACGGGCTACGAGCAGTACTTC. Its protein is CASSQSYTGYEQYF. The chain joins TRBV23-1 to TRBJ2-7; no clear D gene. TRBV23-1 is reported as an ORF; its role is uncertain. V was cut by 0 bases and J by 3 bases, with 9 bases left in between. This CDR3 spans 14 amino acids.

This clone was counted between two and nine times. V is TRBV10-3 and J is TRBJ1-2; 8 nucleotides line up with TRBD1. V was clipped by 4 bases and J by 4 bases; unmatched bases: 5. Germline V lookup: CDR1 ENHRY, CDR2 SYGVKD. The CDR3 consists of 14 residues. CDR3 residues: CAISGTGMAYGYTF. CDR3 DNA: TGTGCCATCAGTGGGACAGGGATGGCCTATGGCTACACCTTC.

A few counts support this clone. In DNA, the CDR3 is TGTGCCAGCAGTAAAGGACAGGGGTGGTACAATGAGCAGTTCTTC. Translated, it gives CASSKGQGWYNEQFF. The chain has TRBV6-5 and TRBJ2-1; 9 nucleotides agree with TRBD1. V shed 5 bases, J shed 4 bases, and the junction held 6 bases outside the gene matches. The CDR3 length is 15 residues. Per germline, CDR1 MNHEY and CDR2 SVGAGI.

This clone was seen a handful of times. CDR3 protein: CASSQETGGEQYF. Written as DNA, the CDR3 is TGTGCCAGCAGCCAAGAGACAGGGGGCGAGCAGTACTTC. V is TRBV4-2 and J is TRBJ2-7; TRBD1 matches at 9 bases. Germline V gene data show CDR1 as LGHNA and CDR2 as YNFKEQ. The CDR3 contains 13 residues. With V trimmed by 0 bases and J by 6 bases, 0 bases remained unmatched.

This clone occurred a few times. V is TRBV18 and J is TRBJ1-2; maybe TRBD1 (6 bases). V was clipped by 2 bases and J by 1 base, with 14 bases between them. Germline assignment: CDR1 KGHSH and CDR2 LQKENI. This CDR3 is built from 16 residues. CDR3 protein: CASSPLDRILNYGYTF. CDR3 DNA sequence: TGTGCCAGCTCACCATTGGACAGAATTCTTAACTATGGCTACACCTTC.